Listed here are 32 T cell receptor beta chains from one sample, sequenced in a study of beta chain features in type 1 diabetes. Study-level results: Patients with Type 1 diabetes showed moderately but significantly shorter TCRB CDR3s in all four CD4+ subsets.

The study reverse transcribed the entire isolated RNA, so it sequenced expressed TCRB transcripts. Sequencing was performed with immunoSEQ multiplex PCR; in TCRdb, only in-frame clones are kept and a portion is missing. The sample contains around 690,000 clones, roughly an eighth of which appear only once. Their antigens are not known. The sequenced material came from naive CD4+ T cells from blood. All receptors come from a man under 40 with type 1 diabetes.

The rearrangement joins TRBV4-2 to TRBJ2-1; unclear D gene. This CDR3 region has 16 residues. The V and J ends lost 4 bases and 4 bases respectively, with 17 bases between them. CDR1 and CDR2 (germline): LGHNA, YNFKEQ. The CDR3 sequence is CASSLPTGDSYNEQFF. Here the CDR3 DNA reads TGTGCCAGCAGCCTGCCGACTGGGGATAGTTACAATGAGCAGTTCTTC.

The genes are TRBV9 and TRBJ1-2, with D hard to call. CDR1 SGDLS and CDR2 YYNGEE come from the germline V gene. V gave up 0 bases and J gave up 4 bases, with 7 bases separating them. The CDR3 has 13 residues. CDR3 bases: TGTGCCAGCAGCGTAGCAGAACCCTATGGCTACACCTTC. Amino acid sequence: CASSVAEPYGYTF. Complete variable domain (other parts from reference TRBV9 and TRBJ1-2): DSGVTQTPKHLITATGQRVTLRCSPRSGDLSVYWYQQSLDQGLQFLIQYYNGEERAKGNILERFSAQQFPDLHSELNLSSLELGDSALYFCASSVAEPYGYTFGSGTRLTVV.

Comment on this clone: Other DNA sequences of this sample code for an identical CDR3. This chain links TRBV29-1 with TRBJ2-3; TRBD1 matches at 8 bases. The CDR3 consists of 14 residues. Per germline, CDR1 SQVTM and CDR2 ANQGSEA. The J segment lost 3 bases and the V segment lost 8 bases, leaving 10 bases of the junction unmatched. This CDR3 reads CSLWTGPVTDTQYF. In DNA form, the CDR3 reads TGCAGCTTATGGACAGGGCCAGTGACAGATACGCAGTATTTT.

The genes are TRBV5-1 and TRBJ2-2; D is undetermined. Germline V CDR1 and CDR2: SGHRS, YFSETQ. V gave up 4 bases and J gave up 2 bases, with 15 bases separating them. This CDR3 region has 16 residues. The CDR3 nucleotides read TGCGCCAGCAGCAGGACCCGCTCGGCTAACACCGGGGAGCTGTTTTTT. Protein product: CASSRTRSANTGELFF.

This chain uses TRBV6-5 with TRBJ1-2; 9 bases are a match to TRBD1. Germline V gene data show CDR1 as MNHEY and CDR2 as SVGAGI. The CDR3 runs to 14 residues. V lost 6 bases and J lost 5; bases outside the gene matches: 7. The CDR3 region is CASSPTGGGYGYTF. As DNA, the CDR3 is TGTGCCAGCAGCCCTACAGGGGGCGGATATGGCTACACCTTC.

This rearrangement joins TRBV7-2 to TRBJ2-3, with TRBD2 identical over 11 bases. Germline V CDR1 and CDR2: SGHTA, FQGNSA. Losses at the gene ends were 4 bases for V and 2 bases for J; bases not matched to a gene: 5. The CDR3 is made up of 16 amino acids. CDR3 loop: CASSSGLAAFTDTQYF. CDR3 DNA: TGTGCCAGCAGCTCGGGACTAGCGGCCTTCACAGATACGCAGTATTTT.

This clone was seen more than once but under ten times. The genes are TRBV6-5 and TRBJ1-1, with D maybe TRBD1 (6 bases). The CDR3 runs 14 residues. The V end was cut by 7 bases, the J end by 0 bases, with 12 bases between. Per germline, CDR1 MNHEY and CDR2 SVGAGI. CDR3 coding DNA: TGTGCCAGCATCCAGGACAGTTTGAACACTGAAGCTTTCTTT. Amino acids: CASIQDSLNTEAFF.

V and J are TRBV19 and TRBJ2-1; 7 positions match TRBD2. The CDR3 length is 17 residues. V lost 9 bases, J lost 5 bases, and 19 bases stayed unmatched. From germline, CDR1 is LNHDA and CDR2 SQIVND (reference sequence). The CDR3 region has the DNA TGTGCCAGCTCAAGACGAAGAGCGGGATCCGAAGACAATGAGCAGTTCTTC. Protein product: CASSRRRAGSEDNEQFF.

The J gene is TRBJ2-7, the V gene TRBV29-1; D may be TRBD1 or TRBD2 (5 bases each). The CDR3 sequence is 14 residues long. V was shortened by 4 bases and J by 3 bases, with 16 bases between the two germline ends. Germline values: CDR1 SQVTM, CDR2 ANQGSEA. CDR3 in DNA: TGCAGCGTTGCCGAACAAATGGGGGTCTACGAGCAGTACTTC. It translates to CSVAEQMGVYEQYF.

This clone turned up a few times. This chain joins TRBV7-9 and TRBJ1-2; TRBD1 agrees at 8 bases. The germline gives CDR1 SEHNR, CDR2 FQNEAQ (reference sequence). The CDR3 contains 18 residues. Losses at the gene ends were 2 bases for V and 4 bases for J; bases not matched to a gene: 15. The CDR3 coding sequence is TGTGCCAGCAGCTTAAGGTTGCGGGCTTTGGGGACAGGCTATGGCTACACCTTC. Translation: CASSLRLRALGTGYGYTF.

The table lists this clone with a few counts. This chain uses TRBV18 with TRBJ1-6; D uncertain. V lost 4 bases and J 9 bases, leaving 10 bases between the germline ends. CDR3 length equals 13 residues. The germline V gene encodes CDR1 KGHSH and CDR2 LQKENI. CDR3 bases: TGTGCCAGCTCACTTAGTCGGAGTTCACCCCTCCACTTT. Translated, it gives CASSLSRSSPLHF.

The J gene is TRBJ1-1, the V gene TRBV6-5; 10 bases align to TRBD1. Germline CDR1 is MNHEY and CDR2 is SVGAGI. Trimming took 6 bases from V and 5 from J; bases not matched to a gene: 9. This CDR3 comprises 15 residues. Written as DNA, the CDR3 is TGTGCCAGCAGCCGTAAGACAGGGGGCGTGACTGAAGCTTTCTTT. This translates into CASSRKTGGVTEAFF.

This clone was seen more than once but under ten times. The genes are TRBV13 and TRBJ1-6; D may be TRBD1 (5 bases). V was cut by 6 bases and J by 9 bases, with 15 bases left in between. The CDR3 length is 14 residues. Looked up from germline, CDR1 is PRHDT and CDR2 is FYEKMQ (reference sequence). CDR3 DNA sequence: TGTGCCAGCAGTTCCGGGACCTGGGGTTCACCCCTCCACTTT. It translates to CASSSGTWGSPLHF.

CDR3 amino acids: CASRLAGQGDQETQYF. The CDR3 DNA reads as TGTGCAAGTCGCTTAGCGGGACAGGGGGACCAAGAGACCCAGTACTTC. The rearrangement links TRBV12-2 to TRBJ2-5; no DNA check was done on the table's D call, TRBD1. TRBV12-2 is annotated as a pseudogene. CDR3 length: 16 residues.

In this sample, this clone turned up a few times. This chain connects TRBV5-1 to TRBJ1-2, with D perhaps TRBD1 (6 bases). This CDR3 contains 18 residues. Germline loops: CDR1 SGHRS, CDR2 YFSETQ. V lost 1 base and J 2 bases, leaving 21 bases between the germline ends. CDR3 sequence (DNA): TGCGCCAGCAGCTTGCGCATGGGGGCGCCTCGAGGCAACTATGGCTACACCTTC. The encoded protein is CASSLRMGAPRGNYGYTF.

V gene TRBV11-3 combines with J gene TRBJ2-5; D might be TRBD1 (8 bases). The germline gives CDR1 SGHNT, CDR2 YENEEA. The CDR3 sequence is 13 residues long. V lost 8 bases, J lost 5 bases, and 15 bases lay in between. The chain's CDR3 is CASGGDRLETQYF. The CDR3 DNA reads TGTGCCAGCGGGGGGGACAGGCTGGAGACCCAGTACTTC.

This clone was counted a few times. This chain links TRBV4-3 with TRBJ2-2; D is uncertain. Per the germline V gene, CDR1 is LGHNA and CDR2 is YSLEER. The V end lost 0 bases, the J end lost 4 bases, and 9 bases lay between the germline ends. This CDR3 spans 15 amino acids. The CDR3 coding sequence is TGCGCCAGCAGCCAAGACGGGTCGGCCACCGGGGAGCTGTTTTTT. Translating it yields CASSQDGSATGELFF.

The rearrangement joins TRBV15 to TRBJ1-4; no definite D call. The CDR3 extends over 19 amino acids. Germline-derived CDR1 and CDR2 are LNHNV and YYDKDF (reference sequence). The V and J ends lost 5 bases and 3 bases respectively, with 25 bases between them. DNA for the CDR3: TGTGCCACCAGCCCGCCGGCTACGAGTGGGCCCTCTGCTAATGAAAAACTGTTTTTT. Amino acids: CATSPPATSGPSANEKLFF.

J is TRBJ1-2 and V is TRBV9; D is ambiguous. CDR3 length: 13 amino acids. Germline V gene sequence: CDR1 SGDLS, CDR2 YYNGEE. V was clipped by 7 bases and J by 4 bases, with 14 bases between them. CDR3 sequence: CASRAGSSYGYTF. In DNA, the CDR3 is TGTGCCAGCCGTGCCGGGTCCAGCTATGGCTACACCTTC.

This clone showed up just once. J is TRBJ1-2 and V is TRBV12-5; possible D gene TRBD1, 6 bases. The CDR3 length is 12 residues. The V end lost 6 bases, the J end lost 9 bases, and 14 bases lay between the germline ends. In germline, CDR1 is LGHNT, CDR2 FRNRAP. The CDR3 DNA sequence: TGTGCTAGTGGACCTCCGGGGGCGAGCTACACCTTC. Protein sequence: CASGPPGASYTF.

This clone was counted only a few times. The chain joins TRBV7-8 to TRBJ2-3, with D possibly matching TRBD2 (6 bases). V lost 5 bases and J lost 6, with 9 bases in between. Germline CDR1 SGHVS, CDR2 FQNEAQ. The CDR3 loop spans 12 amino acids. This chain's CDR3 is CASSPSGDTQYF. In DNA, the CDR3 is TGTGCCAGCAGCCCCAGCGGGGATACGCAGTATTTT.

This clone was recorded a few times. The rearrangement uses TRBV29-1 and TRBJ2-1, with 11 bases fitting TRBD2. Trimming cost V 4 bases and J 7 bases; bases outside gene matches: 9. The V gene's germline CDR1 is SQVTM and CDR2 ANQGSEA. The CDR3 extends over 15 amino acids. This CDR3 is CSVAAIAGGENEQFF. The CDR3 region has the DNA TGCAGCGTTGCAGCGATAGCGGGGGGGGAGAATGAGCAGTTCTTC.

This clone was detected a few times. The gene calls are TRBV5-1 and TRBJ2-7; TRBD2 matches at 8 bases. The germline CDR1 and CDR2 sequences are SGHRS and YFSETQ. V was pared by 4 bases and J by 0 bases, with 6 bases of the junction left unmatched. The CDR3 runs 15 residues. CDR3 sequence: CASSEFGRASYEQYF. The CDR3 nucleotides are TGCGCCAGCAGCGAATTCGGGAGGGCCTCCTACGAGCAGTACTTC.

The chain combines TRBV6-5 with TRBJ1-5, with D tentatively TRBD1 (5 bases). V dropped 4 bases and J dropped 7 bases, with 14 bases sitting between them. Germline V gives CDR1 MNHEY, CDR2 SVGAGI. The CDR3 has 14 amino acids. The CDR3 bases are TGTGCCAGCAGTTGGGCAGGGAATGGACAGCCCCAGCATTTT. It is translated as CASSWAGNGQPQHF.

The V gene is TRBV27, the J gene TRBJ1-6, with unresolved D. The ends were cut back, 8 bases at V and 10 bases at J, with 18 bases in the middle. Germline CDR1 reads MNHEY; CDR2 reads SMNVEV (reference sequence). The CDR3 extends over 14 amino acids. CDR3 DNA sequence: TGTGCCAGCTCCTCTCCGGGTCTAGAGTCACCCCTCCACTTT. Protein product: CASSSPGLESPLHF.

This chain links TRBV4-3 with TRBJ2-3; 10 bases line up with TRBD2. Germline lookup yields CDR1 LGHNA and CDR2 YSLEER. J gave up 4 bases and V 0 bases, and 7 bases lay outside the gene matches. This CDR3 region has 17 residues. CDR3 loop: CASSQEGASGGPDTQYF. CDR3 in DNA: TGCGCCAGCAGCCAAGAAGGCGCTAGCGGGGGCCCAGATACGCAGTATTTT.

This rearrangement joins TRBV5-4 to TRBJ1-6; D is uncertain. V lost 3 bases and J lost 10, with 17 bases in between. The CDR3 sequence is 15 residues long. Germline-derived CDR1 and CDR2 are SGHNT and YYREEE (reference sequence). The CDR3 DNA is TGTGCCAGCAGCTCGGGGATACCACCCGGGTCACCCCTCCACTTT. Its translation: CASSSGIPPGSPLHF.

The sample holds a few counts of this clone. V gene TRBV27 combines with J gene TRBJ2-5; TRBD1 matches at 9 bases. Per germline, CDR1 MNHEY and CDR2 SMNVEV (reference sequence). V lost 4 bases to trimming and J lost 1 base; unmatched junction nucleotides: 10. The CDR3 contains 17 residues. DNA for the CDR3: TGTGCCAGCAGTTCCCACAGGGGGCGGTACCCCCAAGAGACCCAGTACTTC. It specifies CASSSHRGRYPQETQYF.

This sequence joins TRBV9 and TRBJ1-1; the D gene is possibly TRBD1 (6 bases). V was clipped by 5 bases and J by 5 bases, with 13 bases between them. The CDR3 is 13 residues long. CDR1 and CDR2 (germline): SGDLS, YYNGEE. The CDR3 loop reads CASRRTDETEAFF. In DNA form, the CDR3 reads TGTGCCAGCAGGAGGACAGATGAGACTGAAGCTTTCTTT.

This clone came up a few times. The chain recombines TRBV2 with TRBJ2-7, with TRBD1 matching over 8 bases. J lost 5 bases, V lost 6 bases, and 3 bases had no gene match. This CDR3 contains 12 residues. In germline, CDR1 is SNHLY, CDR2 FYNNEI. The chain's CDR3 is CASRPGGNEQYF. CDR3 DNA: TGTGCCAGCAGGCCAGGGGGCAACGAGCAGTACTTC. Full variable domain (missing parts from reference TRBV2 and TRBJ2-7): EPEVTQTPSHQVTQMGQEVILRCVPISNHLYFYWYRQILGQKVEFLVSFYNNEISEKSEIFDDQFSVERPDGSNFTLKIRSTKLEDSAMYFCASRPGGNEQYFGPGTRLTVT.

The J gene is TRBJ2-1, the V gene TRBV7-3; D possibly matches TRBD1 or TRBD2 (5 bases each). Germline lookup yields CDR1 SGHTA and CDR2 FQGTGA. Trimming shortened V by 4 bases and J by 7 bases, and 8 bases separated the two germline ends. This CDR3 contains 12 residues. The CDR3 DNA follows: TGTGCCAGCAGCTCCTGGGGGAATGAGCAGTTCTTC. Protein sequence: CASSSWGNEQFF.

Details on this clone: The germline gene is not matched at one end of the junction; a read error may be the cause. The chain recombines TRBV7-9 with TRBJ2-7, with 7 bases identical to TRBD1. Germline V CDR1 and CDR2: SEHNR, FQNEAQ (reference sequence). The CDR3 totals 12 residues. Here the CDR3 DNA reads TGTGCCAGCAGCTTAGCGTTGGACAGGCTTCTCTTC. Its translation: CASSLALDRLLF.